This TCR beta chain was retrieved from a study of shared clonotypes between healthy human individuals. Concerning this clone itself: The antigen is not known.

The table came from immunoSEQ multiplex PCR; TCRdb's copy has only in-frame clones and leaves some out. The repertoire includes about a million clones, approximately 70% of them detected once, and roughly 1.5% sits in the top ten. All donors qualified as healthy HIV-negative adults and had experienced no recent acute infections or vaccinations. The study drew all its donors from Caucasian adults living in Nashville, Tennessee. In the CD4+ fraction, cells were divided into CD45RA+ naive and CD45RA-negative memory subsets. Broader study findings: Naive subsets tended to show greater estimated richness than memory subsets.

The germline V gene has CDR1 SEHNR and CDR2 FQNEAQ (reference sequence). V was cut by 5 bases and J by 4 bases, with 6 bases left in between. The CDR3 covers 13 residues. The chain combines TRBV7-9 with TRBJ2-6; D uncertain. The sequenced sample consisted of memory CD4+ T cells sorted from blood. Specified subset: CD45RA-negative fraction. The TCR originated in a man between 18 and 29 years old in good health. CDR3 in amino acids: CASSQAGANVLTF. The CDR3 coding sequence is TGTGCCAGCAGCCAGGCCGGGGCCAACGTCCTGACTTTC.